This TCR beta chain was sequenced for a study of OX40 agonist ivuxolimab in advanced cancers. Study at large: Therapy given before enrollment (anti-PD-1, anti-PD-L1 or anti-CTLA-4) was allowed, and 40% had some.

Using immunoSEQ multiplex PCR, the repertoire was profiled, and TCRdb retains in-frame clones only, with some absent. The repertoire consists of around 90,000 clones, with roughly 84% occurring once and the leading ten covering just over 0.3%. In germline, CDR1 is LGHNT, CDR2 FRNRAP. The CDR3 contains 14 residues. The sequencing here drew on CD4+ or CD8+ T cells sorted from blood, taken in a trial of the OX40 agonist ivuxolimab. This clonotype was sampled from an adult with an advanced solid tumor such as melanoma, head and neck, liver or kidney cancer. V and J are TRBV12-5 and TRBJ2-5; TRBD2 agrees at 8 bases. The DNA end is more similar to TRBJ2-7, so the J call may be wrong. CDR3 sequence: CASGWASGPYEQYF. CDR3 DNA sequence: TGTGCTAGTGGTTGGGCTAGCGGGCCCTACGAGCAGTACTTC.